Each of the 18 T cell receptor beta chains below was sequenced from the same sample in a study of CD8 T cells in ankylosing spondylitis. TCRdb re-derived calls from the 5' RACE reads in MiXCR, one entry per CDR3 protein. This sample has about 360,000 distinct CDR3 sequences, with 20% to 25% found just once. The sample consisted of blood, either unsorted or a sorted T cell fraction (not recorded which). Every receptor here comes from a male donor with ankylosing spondylitis or in good health (not recorded which).

DNA of the CDR3: TGTGCCAGCAGCAATAGCGGGGGCCCAGATACGCAGTATTTT. It encodes CASSNSGGPDTQYF. The chain recombines TRBV2 with TRBJ2-3; 9 bases agree with TRBD2. CDR3 length equals 14 residues. Per germline, CDR1 SNHLY and CDR2 FYNNEI. V lost 6 bases to trimming and J lost 4 bases; unmatched junction nucleotides: 5. The full variable domain, completed using reference TRBV2 and TRBJ2-3, is EPEVTQTPSHQVTQMGQEVILRCVPISNHLYFYWYRQILGQKVEFLVSFYNNEISEKSEIFDDQFSVERPDGSNFTLKIRSTKLEDSAMYFCASSNSGGPDTQYFGPGTRLTVL.

The chain combines TRBV30 with TRBJ2-3; D may be TRBD1 (6 bases). The CDR3 sequence is 13 residues long. CDR1 is GTSNPN and CDR2 is SVGIG in the germline V gene (reference sequence). Trimming took 0 bases from V and 6 from J, leaving 10 bases between them. The CDR3 bases are TGTGCCTGGAGTGTAACCAGGGGCGATACGCAGTATTTT. Encoded protein: CAWSVTRGDTQYF.

V usage is TRBV20-1 and J usage is TRBJ2-2, with 7 bases matching TRBD2. Looked up from germline, CDR1 is DFQATT and CDR2 is SNEGSKA (reference sequence). CDR3 length equals 13 residues. J was trimmed by 1 base and V by 7 bases; bases with no gene match: 3. CDR3 coding DNA: TGCAGTGGCCTAGCGGAGAACACCGGGGAGCTGTTTTTT. Translating it yields CSGLAENTGELFF.

Ten or more counts support this clonotype. The J gene is TRBJ2-1, the V gene TRBV12-3 or TRBV12-4; D may be TRBD1 or TRBD2 (7 bases each). Trimming cost V 9 bases and J 6 bases, with 18 bases left between them. CDR3 size: 14 residues. The CDR3 protein is CASAETGRANEQFF. CDR3 sequence (DNA): TGTGCCAGTGCTGAGACAGGGAGGGCCAATGAGCAGTTCTTC.

The table lists this clonotype with many counts. The J gene is TRBJ2-5, the V gene TRBV6-5; 10 nucleotides match TRBD2. This CDR3 is 16 amino acids long. Germline CDR1 is MNHEY and CDR2 is SVGAGI. The ends lost 0 bases at V and 1 base at J; junction bases unmatched: 2. The CDR3 is CASSYSAGGPQETQYF. Here the CDR3 DNA reads TGTGCCAGCAGTTACTCAGCGGGGGGGCCCCAAGAGACCCAGTACTTC.

The V call is TRBV15, the J call TRBJ2-1; D ambiguous. The CDR3 runs 13 residues. Trimming stripped 5 bases from V and 5 bases from J, with 10 bases between. Germline V gene data show CDR1 as LNHNV and CDR2 as YYDKDF (reference sequence). CDR3 nucleotides: TGTGCCACCAGCGAGACCGAAGACAATGAGCAGTTCTTC. Its protein product is CATSETEDNEQFF.

This chain uses TRBV12-3 or TRBV12-4 with TRBJ2-5; TRBD2 might be the D (5 bases). Trimming removed 8 bases from V and 2 bases from J, with 12 bases in between. The length of the CDR3 is 13 residues. CDR3 nucleotide sequence: TGTGCCAGCCGACTTGGAGGTCAAGAGACCCAGTACTTC. Its protein product is CASRLGGQETQYF.

This rearrangement joins TRBV9 to TRBJ1-2, with TRBD1 matching 8 bases. Germline CDR1 SGDLS, CDR2 YYNGEE. Losses at the gene ends were 3 bases for V and 8 bases for J; bases not matched to a gene: 15. The CDR3 consists of 16 residues. CDR3 coding DNA: TGTGCCAGCAGCGGCGGACCAGGACAGGGTTTTTACGGCTACACCTTC. This sequence encodes CASSGGPGQGFYGYTF.

The chain joins TRBV6-2 or TRBV6-3 to TRBJ2-1; 14 bases are shared with TRBD2. This CDR3 has 19 residues. Looked up from germline, CDR1 is MNHEY and CDR2 is SVGEGT. Trimming at V came to 2 bases and at J to 0 bases, leaving 6 bases not matched to a gene. CDR3 in amino acids: CASSYRTSGGPSSYNEQFF. Written as DNA, the CDR3 is TGTGCCAGCAGTTACCGGACTAGCGGGGGGCCCTCCTCCTACAATGAGCAGTTCTTC.

The rearrangement joins TRBV2 to TRBJ2-1; TRBD1 matches 8 bases. Trimming removed 3 bases from V and 5 bases from J; junction bases left unmatched: 15. Germline V CDR1 and CDR2: SNHLY, FYNNEI. This CDR3 comprises 18 residues. In nucleotides, the CDR3 is TGTGCCAGCAGTGACCCCGCGGACAGGGCAAACTATGACAATGAGCAGTTCTTC. It specifies CASSDPADRANYDNEQFF.

About this clonotype itself: The junction differs from germline at one of its ends, possibly a read error. The chain is built from TRBV7-7 and TRBJ1-4; tentative D call: TRBD1 (6 bases). The CDR3 covers 13 residues. Germline-derived CDR1 and CDR2 are SSHAT and FNYEAQ (reference sequence). Here the CDR3 DNA reads TGTGCTAGCAGCCCGGGGGGGCGTGAAAAACTGTTTTTT. It specifies CASSPGGREKLFF.

There are a few counts of this clonotype. The chain joins TRBV18 to TRBJ2-1; D not resolved. Trimming removed 0 bases at V and 7 bases at J, with 13 bases between. Germline-derived CDR1 and CDR2 are KGHSH and LQKENI. The CDR3 is made up of 15 amino acids. DNA for the CDR3: TGTGCCAGCTCACCACCGAACGGTTTGGTTAATGAGCAGTTCTTC. This translates into CASSPPNGLVNEQFF.

The V and J genes are TRBV5-5 and TRBJ2-5, with D perhaps TRBD1 or TRBD2 (5 bases each). CDR1 and CDR2 from the germline V gene are SGHKS and YYEKEE (reference sequence). This CDR3 comprises 15 residues. Trimming stripped 5 bases from V and 1 base from J, with 15 bases between. The CDR3 loop reads CASSIGLGVQETQYF. The DNA of the CDR3 is TGTGCCAGCAGTATCGGCTTGGGGGTCCAAGAGACCCAGTACTTC.

This clonotype was seen only once. The chain recombines TRBV23-1 with TRBJ2-1, with D uncertain. TRBV23-1 is an ORF for which the function is uncertain. CDR3 size: 12 residues. Trimming removed 4 bases from V and 8 bases from J, with 9 bases in between. Here the CDR3 DNA reads TGCGCCAGCAGTCCTTCAATAGATGAGCAGTTCTTC. It yields the protein CASSPSIDEQFF.

This chain joins TRBV6-4 and TRBJ2-1; 14 bases line up with TRBD2. J gave up 1 base and V 6 bases, and 11 bases lay outside the gene matches. CDR3 length equals 19 residues. Germline V gene data show CDR1 as MRHNA and CDR2 as SNTAGT. CDR3 in amino acids: CASRTGTSGGEGSYNEQFF. The CDR3 DNA reads as TGTGCCAGCAGGACCGGGACTAGCGGGGGAGAAGGGTCCTACAATGAGCAGTTCTTC.

A few counts support this clonotype. The chain joins TRBV12-3 or TRBV12-4 to TRBJ2-3; a possible D gene is TRBD1 (5 bases). V was trimmed by 8 bases and J by 4 bases, leaving 16 bases between them. This CDR3 is 14 amino acids long. CDR3 residues: CASLWGKRSDTQYF. In nucleotides, the CDR3 is TGTGCCAGCCTATGGGGCAAGAGGTCAGATACGCAGTATTTT.

This clonotype was counted a few times. The chain joins TRBV6-4 to TRBJ2-7; no definite D call. V lost 3 bases to trimming and J lost 3 bases, with 18 bases between them. CDR1 and CDR2 from the germline V gene are MRHNA and SNTAGT. This CDR3 has 16 amino acids. The CDR3 is CASSDAVSRLFYEQYF. CDR3 sequence (DNA): TGTGCCAGCAGTGATGCTGTCAGTCGACTTTTCTACGAGCAGTACTTC.

The V gene is TRBV5-6, the J gene TRBJ2-7; D is possibly TRBD2 (6 bases). V gave up 0 bases and J gave up 4 bases, with 11 bases separating them. CDR3 length: 14 residues. CDR1 is SGHDT, CDR2 YYEEEE, per germline. The CDR3 DNA sequence: TGTGCCAGCAGCTTGGGGAGGGCGGGATACGAGCAGTACTTC. Its translation is CASSLGRAGYEQYF. Supplemented by reference TRBV5-6 and TRBJ2-7, the full variable domain reads DAGVTQSPTHLIKTRGQQVTLRCSPKSGHDTVSWYQQALGQGPQFIFQYYEEEERQRGNFPDRFSGHQFPNYSSELNVNALLLGDSALYLCASSLGRAGYEQYFGPGTRLTVT.